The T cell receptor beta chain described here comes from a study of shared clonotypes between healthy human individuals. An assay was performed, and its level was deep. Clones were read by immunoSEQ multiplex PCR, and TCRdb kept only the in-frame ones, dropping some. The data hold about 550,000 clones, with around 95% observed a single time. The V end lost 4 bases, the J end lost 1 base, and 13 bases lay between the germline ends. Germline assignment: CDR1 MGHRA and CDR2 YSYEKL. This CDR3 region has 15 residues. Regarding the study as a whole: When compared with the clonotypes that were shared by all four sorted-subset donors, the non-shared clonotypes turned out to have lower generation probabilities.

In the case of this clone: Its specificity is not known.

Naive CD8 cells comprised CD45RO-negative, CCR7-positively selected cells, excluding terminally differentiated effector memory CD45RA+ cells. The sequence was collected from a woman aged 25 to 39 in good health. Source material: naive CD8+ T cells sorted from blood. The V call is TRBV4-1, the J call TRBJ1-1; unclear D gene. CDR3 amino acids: CASSPAPQTNTEAFF. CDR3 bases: TGCGCCAGCAGCCCCGCCCCACAGACGAACACTGAAGCTTTCTTT.